Following are 27 T cell receptor beta chains from one sample sequenced in a study of T cell changes during pregnancy in multiple sclerosis. Sequencing was performed with immunoSEQ multiplex PCR; in TCRdb, only in-frame clones are kept and a portion is missing. The sample has some 60,000 clones, around 92% seen once. The sequencing used peripheral blood, collected in the second trimester of pregnancy. The source is a female donor in good health, enrolled as a control in a pregnancy study.

The chain links TRBV30 to TRBJ2-5; 9 nucleotides align to TRBD1. The length of the CDR3 is 15 residues. V lost 2 bases, J lost 5 bases, and 9 bases stayed unmatched. CDR1 GTSNPN and CDR2 SVGIG come from the germline V gene (reference sequence). The CDR3 protein is CAWSPGQGDGETQYF. CDR3 coding DNA: TGTGCCTGGAGTCCGGGACAGGGCGATGGGGAGACCCAGTACTTC.

This rearrangement joins TRBV29-1 to TRBJ2-1; the match to TRBD2 covers 13 bases. J lost 4 bases, V lost 2 bases, and 8 bases had no gene match. This CDR3 is built from 17 residues. Germline loops: CDR1 SQVTM, CDR2 ANQGSEA. CDR3 coding DNA: TGCAGCGTTGAAAGGACTAGCGGGAGTTGGGGGTACAATGAGCAGTTCTTC. Its protein is CSVERTSGSWGYNEQFF.

This chain uses TRBV19 with TRBJ1-2; 7 nucleotides line up with TRBD1. CDR3 length equals 13 residues. The junction had 4 bases not matched to a gene; V was cut back by 7 bases and J by 2 bases. CDR1 LNHDA and CDR2 SQIVND come from the germline V gene (reference sequence). CDR3 amino acids: CASTPDRNYGYTF. The CDR3 DNA sequence: TGTGCCAGTACCCCGGACAGGAACTATGGCTACACCTTC.

The chain uses TRBV7-9 and TRBJ2-1, with 8 bases matching TRBD1. CDR1 is SEHNR and CDR2 is FQNEAQ in the germline V gene (reference sequence). V lost 2 bases and J lost 7; bases outside the gene matches: 1. This CDR3 is 13 amino acids long. Here the CDR3 reads CASSLQGANEQFF. CDR3 in DNA: TGTGCCAGCAGCTTACAGGGGGCGAATGAGCAGTTCTTC.

This sequence joins TRBV7-2 and TRBJ2-4; the D gene is possibly TRBD1 (6 bases). CDR3 length equals 14 residues. The V gene lost 5 bases and the J gene lost 7 bases, with 15 bases spanning the gap. CDR1 is SGHTA, CDR2 FQGNSA, per germline. CDR3 in amino acids: CASSPGQRSNIQYF. CDR3 nucleotide sequence: TGTGCCAGCAGCCCCGGACAGCGGTCGAACATTCAGTACTTC.

The chain employs TRBV7-3 and TRBJ2-2; D perhaps matches TRBD2 (5 bases). The germline CDR1 and CDR2 sequences are SGHTA and FQGTGA. CDR3 length: 16 amino acids. V was pared by 2 bases and J by 6 bases, with 16 bases between. DNA for the CDR3: TGTGCCAGCAGCTTAGTCGGGGTTAATATCGCCGGGGAGCTGTTTTTT. Translation: CASSLVGVNIAGELFF.

The chain is built from TRBV6-6 and TRBJ2-7; D perhaps matches TRBD2 (5 bases). The germline V gene encodes CDR1 MNHNY and CDR2 SVGAGI (reference sequence). The CDR3 is 11 amino acids. Deletions cut 6 bases from V and 2 bases from J, with 5 bases between. This CDR3 reads CASRRAYEQYF. The DNA of the CDR3 is TGTGCCAGCAGGAGGGCCTACGAGCAGTACTTC.

The CDR3 DNA is TGTGCCAGCAGCTCAAATACAGAATCAAATGAGCAGTTCTTC. It is translated as CASSSNTESNEQFF. The chain is built from TRBV13 and TRBJ2-1; D is unresolved. Germline CDR1 is PRHDT and CDR2 is FYEKMQ (reference sequence). The CDR3 length is 14 residues. V gave up 4 bases and J gave up 7 bases, with 14 bases separating them.

This chain uses TRBV15 with TRBJ1-5, with a possible D match to TRBD1 (6 bases). V lost 6 bases and J 8 bases, leaving 17 bases between the germline ends. Germline V gene lookup returns CDR1 LNHNV and CDR2 YYDKDF (reference sequence). The CDR3 is 14 residues long. DNA for the CDR3: TGTGCCACCAGGAAGACGACAGGTCGGGAGCCCCAGCATTTT. This encodes CATRKTTGREPQHF.

The chain employs TRBV6-6 and TRBJ2-1, with D perhaps matching TRBD1 (6 bases). V lost 7 bases and J lost 5, with 15 bases in between. This CDR3 region has 14 residues. The V gene's germline CDR1 is MNHNY and CDR2 SVGAGI (reference sequence). The CDR3 here is CASTLGQRNNEQFF. The CDR3 coding sequence is TGTGCCAGCACTCTCGGACAGCGGAACAATGAGCAGTTCTTC.

The chain links TRBV7-9 to TRBJ2-5; 9 bases are shared with TRBD2. Looked up from germline, CDR1 is SEHNR and CDR2 is FQNEAQ (reference sequence). The CDR3 sequence is 14 residues long. V trimming: 3 bases; J trimming: 4 bases; junction bases outside the gene matches: 3. CDR3 sequence reads: CASSLGSGRETQYF. CDR3 coding DNA: TGTGCCAGCAGCTTGGGTAGCGGGAGAGAGACCCAGTACTTC.

With regard to this clone: The junction shows a germline mismatch at one end, possibly a read error. The chain carries TRBV28 and TRBJ1-4, with D hard to call. Germline-derived CDR1 and CDR2 are MDHEN and SYDVKM. This CDR3 is 13 amino acids long. As DNA, the CDR3 is TGTGCCAGCAGTTCTCCCGACACCGGGGTACCGCTTTTT. It is translated as CASSSPDTGVPLF.

The CDR3 reads CASSLMGDNNEQFF. For the CDR3, the DNA is TGCGCCAGCAGCTTGATGGGGGACAACAATGAGCAGTTCTTC. The chain employs TRBV5-1 and TRBJ2-1, with TRBD1 as a possible D gene (6 bases). The CDR3 covers 14 residues. CDR1 is SGHRS and CDR2 is YFSETQ in the germline V gene. The ends were cut back, 1 base at V and 5 bases at J, with 10 bases in the middle.

The chain employs TRBV28 and TRBJ1-1; maybe TRBD1 (5 bases). The CDR3 length is 15 residues. The V and J ends lost 6 bases and 2 bases respectively, with 16 bases between them. Germline V gene lookup returns CDR1 MDHEN and CDR2 SYDVKM. CDR3: CASRRSIGGNTEAFF. CDR3 in DNA: TGTGCCAGCAGGAGAAGCATCGGGGGAAACACTGAAGCTTTCTTT. Full variable domain (remainder filled in from reference TRBV28 and TRBJ1-1): DVKVTQSSRYLVKRTGEKVFLECVQDMDHENMFWYRQDPGLGLRLIYFSYDVKMKEKGDIPEGYSVSREKKERFSLILESASTNQTSMYLCASRRSIGGNTEAFFGQGTRLTVV.

The gene calls are TRBV14 and TRBJ2-7; 7 bases map to TRBD1. The germline gives CDR1 SGHDN, CDR2 FVKESK. The CDR3 totals 13 residues. With 2 bases clipped from V and 9 bases from J, the junction kept 7 bases outside the gene matches. This CDR3 reads CASSQRRGLGQYF. CDR3 nucleotide sequence: TGTGCCAGCAGCCAACGCAGGGGGTTAGGGCAGTACTTC.

The chain combines TRBV7-2 with TRBJ2-7; D unresolved. Trimming left V 6 bases short and J 6 bases short, with 15 bases between. Germline values: CDR1 SGHTA, CDR2 FQGNSA. The CDR3 extends over 13 amino acids. Here the CDR3 reads CASSPASGVEQYF. The DNA of the CDR3 is TGTGCCAGCAGTCCAGCCTCCGGAGTCGAGCAGTACTTC.

This sequence joins TRBV6-5 and TRBJ2-5, with 10 bases that match TRBD2. The CDR3 sequence is 15 residues long. Germline V gene lookup returns CDR1 MNHEY and CDR2 SVGAGI. After removal of 10 bases from V and 1 base from J, the junction contained 9 bases not matched to a gene. The CDR3 spells CATRPAGGLQETQYF. The CDR3 region has the DNA TGTGCCACCCGGCCAGCGGGGGGGCTCCAAGAGACCCAGTACTTC.

This chain links TRBV29-1 with TRBJ2-5, with 11 bases fitting TRBD2. The J call is doubtful: the DNA matches TRBJ2-7 better. Germline CDR1 is SQVTM and CDR2 is ANQGSEA. This CDR3 spans 15 amino acids. CDR3 region: CSVEGGTSGDYEQYF. The CDR3, as DNA: TGCAGCGTTGAGGGGGGGACTAGCGGAGATTACGAGCAGTACTTC.

The chain uses TRBV2 and TRBJ1-5, with 7 bases lining up with TRBD1. Per germline, CDR1 SNHLY and CDR2 FYNNEI. V dropped 6 bases and J dropped 6; count of bases not matched to a gene: 8. The CDR3 sequence is 14 residues long. CDR3 protein: CASRDTGESQPQHF. The CDR3 coding sequence is TGTGCCAGCAGAGATACAGGGGAGAGTCAGCCCCAGCATTTT.

This clone has only a few counts. The rearrangement joins TRBV15 to TRBJ1-5; 8 nucleotides align to TRBD1. J was trimmed by 6 bases and V by 3 bases; bases with no gene match: 4. The germline V gene encodes CDR1 LNHNV and CDR2 YYDKDF (reference sequence). The CDR3 contains 14 residues. The CDR3 region is CATSSGQGAQPQHF. The CDR3 DNA follows: TGTGCCACCAGCAGTGGGCAGGGGGCTCAGCCCCAGCATTTT.

This chain connects TRBV28 to TRBJ2-3, with TRBD2 matching 9 bases. Germline loops: CDR1 MDHEN, CDR2 SYDVKM. V was clipped by 8 bases and J by 2 bases; unmatched bases: 11. CDR3 length equals 16 residues. The CDR3 bases are TGTGCCAGCGGGGATCGCGGGAGGGGGATCACAGATACGCAGTATTTT. Translation: CASGDRGRGITDTQYF.

V gene TRBV6-1 combines with J gene TRBJ1-5, with 9 bases identical to TRBD1. Germline V gene sequence: CDR1 MNHNS, CDR2 SASEGT. The CDR3 runs 13 residues. The trim removed 6 bases at V and 10 bases at J, leaving 7 bases unmatched. The CDR3 DNA follows: TGTGCCAGCAGGTTACAGGGGGCTCCTCCCCAGCATTTT. Translating it yields CASRLQGAPPQHF.

The V call is TRBV1, the J call TRBJ2-7; the table's D call of TRBD1 was not tested on the DNA. TRBV1 corresponds to a pseudogene. The CDR3 loop spans 15 amino acids. CDR3 sequence: CTSIKPETGFHEQYF. CDR3 bases: TGCACCAGCATAAAACCCGAAACAGGGTTCCACGAGCAGTACTTC.

This sequence joins TRBV30 and TRBJ2-3, with D perhaps TRBD1 (7 bases). V lost 2 bases and J lost 1, with 10 bases in between. Germline V lookup: CDR1 GTSNPN, CDR2 SVGIG (reference sequence). The CDR3 has 14 amino acids. CDR3 loop: CAWSFRGGTDTQYF. The CDR3 coding sequence is TGTGCCTGGAGTTTCAGGGGGGGCACAGATACGCAGTATTTT.

The rearrangement joins TRBV28 to TRBJ2-5, with 12 bases fitting TRBD2. Germline CDR1 is MDHEN and CDR2 is SYDVKM. The CDR3 sequence is 16 residues long. The V gene end was trimmed by 3 bases and the J gene end by 3 bases; junction bases not matched to a gene: 5. In DNA, the CDR3 is TGTGCCAGCAGTTTCCCCCCTAGCGGGAGGGAAGAGACCCAGTACTTC. This translates into CASSFPPSGREETQYF. Combining the CDR3 with reference TRBV28 and TRBJ2-5 gives the whole variable domain DVKVTQSSRYLVKRTGEKVFLECVQDMDHENMFWYRQDPGLGLRLIYFSYDVKMKEKGDIPEGYSVSREKKERFSLILESASTNQTSMYLCASSFPPSGREETQYFGPGTRLLVL.

This clone was seen a few times. The CDR3 region is CASRDLGRETQYF. The CDR3, as DNA: TGTGCCAGCAGGGACTTGGGAAGGGAGACCCAGTACTTC. V and J are TRBV19 and TRBJ2-5; TRBD2 might be the D (6 bases). V was pared by 9 bases and J by 5 bases, with 16 bases between. Germline-derived CDR1 and CDR2 are LNHDA and SQIVND (reference sequence). The CDR3 extends over 13 amino acids.

The J gene is TRBJ2-7, the V gene TRBV28; 9 bases are a match to TRBD1. The junction had 9 bases not matched to a gene; V was cut back by 4 bases and J by 5 bases. The CDR3 extends over 15 amino acids. CDR1 and CDR2 from the germline V gene are MDHEN and SYDVKM. CDR3 loop: CASSSPGQGWHEQYF. The CDR3 coding sequence is TGTGCCAGCAGTTCCCCGGGACAGGGATGGCACGAGCAGTACTTC.